The rows below give T cell receptor beta chains drawn from one sample of a study of cytomegalovirus exposure and HLA in healthy donors. Profiling relied on immunoSEQ multiplex PCR, and the TCRdb table lists in-frame clones only, not all of them. The sample has approximately 58,000 clones; the top ten hold roughly 5.4%. Specimen: PBMCs. Every receptor here comes from a man aged 25 to 40 in good health and CMV-seropositive. Both conserved end residues are part of each CDR3. The D gene is left open where the match is weak.

d_gene	v_gene	j_gene	CDR3nt	CDR3aa
TRBD1	TRBV5-1	TRBJ1-6	TGCGCCAGCTCAACCCAGGGACAGGGGGATTCACCCCTCCACTTT	CASSTQGQGDSPLHF
NA	TRBV19	TRBJ1-5	TGTGCCAGTAGTATAGTCAGGGTTAGCAATCAGCCCCAGCATTTT	CASSIVRVSNQPQHF
NA	TRBV7-8	TRBJ1-2	TGTGCCAGCAGCTTGGACCTCAGAGGGGGCTACACCTTC	CASSLDLRGGYTF
TRBD1	TRBV23-1	TRBJ1-5	TGCGCCAGCAGTCAATCGCGGGTACGTGAAAGGGGGCGGAATCAGCCCCAGCATTTT	CASSQSRVRERGRNQPQHF
TRBD1	TRBV2	TRBJ1-5	TGTGCCAGCAGGGACAGGGGGCAGGAGCAGCCCCAGCATTTT	CASRDRGQEQPQHF
NA	TRBV5-1	TRBJ2-5	TGCGCCAGCGCGGAGGCAGAGACCCAGTACTTC	CASAEAETQYF
TRBD1	TRBV6-5	TRBJ1-2	TGTGCCAGCAGTTTGACAGGGGTCGGTGGCTACACCTTC	CASSLTGVGGYTF
NA	TRBV30	TRBJ1-3	TGTGCCTGGAGTCCAGACAGTTCCTCTGGAAACACCATATATTTT	CAWSPDSSSGNTIYF
TRBD1	TRBV27	TRBJ1-6	TGTGCCAGCAGTCCAGACAGGGCATATTCACCCCTCCACTTT	CASSPDRAYSPLHF
NA	TRBV5-1	TRBJ1-1	TGCGCCAGCAGCTTGGATGCAGGGAACACTGAAGCTTTCTTT	CASSLDAGNTEAFF
NA	TRBV9	TRBJ2-1	TGTGCCAGCAGCGTAAGGATACAGGTGGGCTACAATGAGCAGTTCTTC	CASSVRIQVGYNEQFF
TRBD1	TRBV25-1	TRBJ1-1	TGTGCCAGCAGTGAATTTGGGACAGACGGAGCTGAAGCTTTCTTT	CASSEFGTDGAEAFF
TRBD1	TRBV4-1	TRBJ1-2	TGCGCCAGCAGCCAAGAGGACAGGGCCGAAGGCTACACCTTC	CASSQEDRAEGYTF
NA	TRBV6-4	TRBJ2-5	TGTGCCAGCGGCAGACAGGTTGGAGAGACCCAGTACTTC	CASGRQVGETQYF
NA	TRBV6-6	TRBJ1-6	TGTGCCAGCTCCCCCGCAGGGGAAGAGGGTTCACCCCTCCACTTT	CASSPAGEEGSPLHF
TRBD1	TRBV9	TRBJ2-3	TGTGCCAGCAGCGCGGGGACAGGGGGTAGCACAGATACGCAGTATTTT	CASSAGTGGSTDTQYF
NA	TRBV4-1	TRBJ2-7	TGCGCCAGCAGCCGCCCCGAGGGTCACGAGCAGTACTTC	CASSRPEGHEQYF
TRBD1	TRBV6-5	TRBJ2-3	TGTGCCAGCAGTTTTCGGACAGGGACCTTGCAGTATTTT	CASSFRTGTLQYF
TRBD2	TRBV7-9	TRBJ2-1	TGTGCCAGCAGCCCAAGGAGGACTAGCGGGGGGACAGACAATGAGCAGTTCTTC	CASSPRRTSGGTDNEQFF
TRBD1	TRBV10-3	TRBJ2-7	TGTGCCATCAGTCCGGGACAGGGGAGCTACGAGCAGTACTTC	CAISPGQGSYEQYF
NA	TRBV6-1	TRBJ1-1	TGTGCCAGCAGTCTCTCCGGGGGGACTGAAGCTTTCTTT	CASSLSGGTEAFF
TRBD1	TRBV6-1	TRBJ2-2	TGTGCCAGCAGTGAACAAGGGGGCTGGAACACCGGGGAGCTGTTTTTT	CASSEQGGWNTGELFF
TRBD1	TRBV4-1	TRBJ2-7	TGCGCCAGCAGCCCGGGACAGGGGGCCTCCTACGAGCAGTACTTC	CASSPGQGASYEQYF
NA	TRBV6-1	TRBJ2-7	TGTGCCAGCAGTGAAGGGGGGCTAGACTACGAGCAGTACTTC	CASSEGGLDYEQYF
NA	TRBV14	TRBJ2-5	TGTGCCAGCAGCCAATTGGGGCCTCGAGAGACCCAGTACTTC	CASSQLGPRETQYF
NA	TRBV4-1	TRBJ2-2	TGCGCCAGCAGCCAACCTTTAAGGGGTCCCGGGGAGCTGTTTTTT	CASSQPLRGPGELFF
TRBD1	TRBV18	TRBJ2-6	TGTGCCAGCTCACTCCAGGGGGCTGGGGCCAACGTCCTGACTTTC	CASSLQGAGANVLTF
NA	TRBV5-4	TRBJ2-2	TGTGCCAGCAGCTTGGCGGGGAACACCGGGGAGCTGTTTTTT	CASSLAGNTGELFF
TRBD2	TRBV7-3	TRBJ2-1	TGTGCCAGCAGCCCCCCTAGCGGCTCCTACAATGAGCAGTTCTTC	CASSPPSGSYNEQFF
NA	TRBV28	TRBJ1-3	TGTGCCAGCAGTTCCCCCTCACTGAGCTCTGGAAACACCATATATTTT	CASSSPSLSSGNTIYF
NA	TRBV30	TRBJ1-4	TGTGCCTGGAGTTGGGGCCGTCGGGAAAAACTGTTTTTT	CAWSWGRREKLFF
NA	TRBV30	TRBJ2-3	TGTGCCGGCCTCCGCCGAGACTGGGGCAGGGCTACGCAGTATTTT	CAGLRRDWGRATQYF
NA	TRBV5-1	TRBJ2-2	TGCGCCAGCAGCCAAGCTAGAGCGAACACCGGGGAGCTGTTTTTT	CASSQARANTGELFF
NA	TRBV20-1	TRBJ1-2	TGCAGTGCTCAACCCGGGACACCAATCTTC	CSAQPGTPIF
NA	TRBV9	TRBJ1-1	TGTGCCAGCAGCGTAGGACAACTGAACACTGAAGCTTTCTTT	CASSVGQLNTEAFF
TRBD1	TRBV9	TRBJ2-3	TGTGCCAGCAGCGTAGCTCCGACAGGGGGCCCCACAGATACGCAGTATTTT	CASSVAPTGGPTDTQYF
NA	TRBV4-1	TRBJ1-1	TGCGCCAGCAGCCTACATTGGGGCATGAACACTGAAGCTTTCTTT	CASSLHWGMNTEAFF
TRBD1	TRBV6-1	TRBJ2-7	TGTGCCAGCAGTGTACCGGGACAGGGCTACGAGCAGTACTTC	CASSVPGQGYEQYF
TRBD1	TRBV30	TRBJ1-2	TGTGCCTGGAGTGTACTAGGGGGCGCGCTGGGTGGCTACACCTTC	CAWSVLGGALGGYTF
TRBD1	TRBV30	TRBJ1-5	TGTGCCTGGAGCTCAGGACAGGGCCAGGATCAGCCCCAGCATTTT	CAWSSGQGQDQPQHF
NA	TRBV6-5	TRBJ1-6	TGTGCCAGCTTTCAACAGTATAATTCACCCCTCCCCTTT	CASFQQYNSPLPF
TRBD1	TRBV9	TRBJ2-5	TGTGCCAGCAGCGTAGGGGTAGGGACAGGGACAGAGACCCAGTACTTC	CASSVGVGTGTETQYF
TRBD1	TRBV6-1	TRBJ2-5	TGTGCCAGCAGTGAAGAAGACCACAGGGGCGCGGTTCAAGAGACCCAGTACTTC	CASSEEDHRGAVQETQYF
NA	TRBV5-1	TRBJ1-3	TGCGCCAGCAGCTGGGGGGGAGCGGATGGAAACACCATATATTTT	CASSWGGADGNTIYF
NA	TRBV30	TRBJ2-3	TGTGCCTACCTAGAGAGCACAGATACGCAGTATTTT	CAYLESTDTQYF
NA	TRBV30	TRBJ1-1	TGTGCCTGGAGGGACAGATGGGACACTGAAGCTTTCTTT	CAWRDRWDTEAFF
NA	TRBV1	TRBJ2-1	TGCACCAGCAGCTGGGCTAGCGGAGACAATCGGAGCAATGAGCAGTTCTTC	CTSSWASGDNRSNEQFF
NA	TRBV27	TRBJ2-3	TGTGCCAGCAGTCTTTCGGCGGGGTCTAGCACAGATACGCAGTATTTT	CASSLSAGSSTDTQYF
NA	TRBV5-1	TRBJ1-5	TGCGCCAGCAGCTTGGGGGGGGAGGGCGGATATACGCCCCAGCATTTT	CASSLGGEGGYTPQHF
TRBD1	TRBV15	TRBJ2-2	TGTGCCACCACCGGGACAGGGCTCTTTGCCGGGGAGCTGTTTTTT	CATTGTGLFAGELFF
NA	TRBV4-1	TRBJ2-3	TGCGCCAGCAGCCGACTAAGCCCCTTAACGACAGATACGCAGTATTTT	CASSRLSPLTTDTQYF
NA	TRBV2	TRBJ2-7	TGTGCCAGCAGCGGATTAACGCGACAGCGCCTTAGTCACGAGCAGTACTTC	CASSGLTRQRLSHEQYF
TRBD2	TRBV12-5	TRBJ2-7	TGTGCTAGTGGTCTTAGCGGGAGGTTTAGCGAGCAGTACTTC	CASGLSGRFSEQYF
TRBD2	TRBV29-1	TRBJ2-3	TGCAGCGTTGAATCGCGGGGGGGAGATACGCAGTATTTT	CSVESRGGDTQYF
NA	TRBV7-6	TRBJ2-1	TGTGCCAGCAGCCCAACTCCTGGGAGCAGCACCTACAATGAGCAGTTCTTC	CASSPTPGSSTYNEQFF
NA	TRBV25-1	TRBJ1-2	TGTGCCAGCAGTGAATCCCACTGGGCGATTGGCTACACCTTC	CASSESHWAIGYTF
NA	TRBV9	TRBJ2-5	TGTGCCAGCAGCGTAGGGGCAGGGCGGGAGACCCAGTACTTC	CASSVGAGRETQYF
TRBD1	TRBV7-9	TRBJ2-7	TGTGCCAGCAGCCCGGGACAGGGGATTAGGGAGCAGTACTTC	CASSPGQGIREQYF